The next 20 T cell receptor beta chains were all read from a single sample in a study of monozygotic twins with inflammatory bowel disease. TCRdb re-called the 5' RACE reads and shows each CDR3 protein once, DNA omitted. The sample has some 330,000 distinct CDR3 sequences, and its top ten clones hold less than 6.5%. Input material: blood. All receptors derive from a human donor with ulcerative colitis or Crohn's disease, or a healthy co-twin of an affected twin (not recorded which).

V gene TRBV25-1 combines with J gene TRBJ2-5; TCRdb's D gene call, TRBD1, goes unchecked for lack of DNA. The CDR3 extends over 15 amino acids. Germline-derived CDR1 and CDR2 are MGHDK and SYGVNS. CDR3 sequence reads: CASSDPRGRQETQYF.

V usage is TRBV20-1 and J usage is TRBJ1-2; the TCRdb call, TRBD1, lacks DNA for checking. Germline V CDR1 and CDR2: DFQATT, SNEGSKA (reference sequence). The CDR3 consists of 14 residues. CDR3 residues: CSGNRGRTGHGYTF.

The chain combines TRBV7-2 with TRBJ2-1; TCRdb calls TRBD1, which cannot be checked without DNA. The length of the CDR3 is 15 residues. Per the germline V gene, CDR1 is SGHTA and CDR2 is FQGNSA. The CDR3 region is CASINRGGSYTEQFF.

This CDR3 reads CASSLVGLGVDEQFF. V is TRBV5-8 and J is TRBJ2-1; TCRdb names TRBD2, which stays unverified in the absence of DNA. Germline-derived CDR1 and CDR2 are SGHTS and YDEGEE. The CDR3 length is 15 residues.

The chain recombines TRBV12-3 or TRBV12-4 with TRBJ2-2; no DNA is available, so the TRBD2 call from TCRdb remains unchecked. CDR3 size: 15 residues. The CDR3 region is CASRRDGGTGGELFF.

The chain employs TRBV7-8 and TRBJ2-2; no DNA is available, so the TRBD1 call from TCRdb remains unchecked. The CDR3 totals 17 residues. Germline V gene data show CDR1 as SGHVS and CDR2 as FQNEAQ. The CDR3: CASSLDPDRARTGELFF.

The genes are TRBV7-9 and TRBJ2-4; TCRdb reports TRBD1, a call that lacks DNA to check it against. This CDR3 is 13 amino acids long. CDR1 and CDR2 from the germline V gene are SEHNR and FQNEAQ (reference sequence). The CDR3 spells CASSRTEQNIQYF.

The chain combines TRBV12-3 or TRBV12-4 with TRBJ2-1; there is no DNA to check the TCRdb D call of TRBD1. The CDR3 runs 15 residues. The CDR3 here is CASSLTGGNYNEQFF.

The chain is built from TRBV7-2 and TRBJ2-7; TCRdb returns TRBD1, unconfirmable since there is no DNA. The CDR3 is made up of 14 amino acids. The V gene's germline CDR1 is SGHTA and CDR2 FQGNSA. CDR3 amino acids: CASSQRQGTWEQYF.

The genes are TRBV5-1 and TRBJ2-2. This CDR3 comprises 15 residues. Germline lookup yields CDR1 SGHRS and CDR2 YFSETQ. CDR3 protein: CASSLVGANTGELFF.

The chain recombines TRBV4-3 with TRBJ1-6. The CDR3 is 18 residues long. In germline, CDR1 is LGHNA, CDR2 YSLEER. CDR3 loop: CASSQDYVGYGRNSPLHF.

The V and J genes are TRBV7-2 and TRBJ2-1; TCRdb calls TRBD2, which cannot be checked without DNA. Per germline, CDR1 SGHTA and CDR2 FQGNSA. This CDR3 spans 11 amino acids. The chain's CDR3 is CASSSGPPPFF.

The CDR3 reads CASSFFGGTVDGELFF. This chain connects TRBV7-2 to TRBJ2-2; TCRdb's D call of TRBD1 is untestable without DNA. CDR1 and CDR2 (germline): SGHTA, FQGNSA. The CDR3 runs 16 residues.

V and J are TRBV7-2 and TRBJ2-5; TCRdb outputs TRBD1, but without DNA this stays unchecked. CDR1 SGHTA and CDR2 FQGNSA come from the germline V gene. The CDR3 extends over 17 amino acids. The CDR3 spells CASSLFQGLYQGETQYF.

This chain joins TRBV7-2 and TRBJ1-6. The germline CDR1 and CDR2 sequences are SGHTA and FQGNSA. This CDR3 is 17 amino acids long. CDR3: CASSLAYVSSYNSPLHF.

The chain joins TRBV12-3 or TRBV12-4 to TRBJ2-1; there is no DNA to check the TCRdb D call of TRBD2. This CDR3 is 12 amino acids long. CDR3 sequence reads: CASRLLAGGQFF.

The V and J genes are TRBV7-9 and TRBJ2-5; TCRdb's assignment of TRBD1 cannot be checked, as there is no DNA. The CDR3 totals 15 residues. CDR1 SEHNR and CDR2 FQNEAQ come from the germline V gene (reference sequence). The CDR3 sequence is CASSSSWTGEETQYF.

The V gene is TRBV7-9, the J gene TRBJ2-2. The CDR3 contains 14 residues. Per the germline V gene, CDR1 is SEHNR and CDR2 is FQNEAQ (reference sequence). The CDR3 loop reads CASSLDGRTGELFF. Complete variable domain (other parts from reference TRBV7-9 and TRBJ2-2): DTGVSQNPRHKITKRGQNVTFRCDPISEHNRLYWYRQTLGQGPEFLTYFQNEAQLEKSRLLSDRFSAERPKGSFSTLEIQRTEQGDSAMYLCASSLDGRTGELFFGEGSRLTVL.

The genes are TRBV7-2 and TRBJ2-7. The germline gives CDR1 SGHTA, CDR2 FQGNSA. This CDR3 spans 13 amino acids. CDR3 sequence reads: CASNSGGPYEQYF.

The chain uses TRBV28 and TRBJ2-2; TCRdb indicates TRBD1, and absent DNA this call remains unverified. Germline loops: CDR1 MDHEN, CDR2 SYDVKM. The CDR3 contains 15 residues. This CDR3 reads CASTPARESPGELFF.